One and the same sample provided the 28 T cell receptor beta chains below, sequenced in a study of blood T cell repertoires in COVID-19. Produced via immunoSEQ multiplex PCR; TCRdb's table is partial and in-frame only. The repertoire has 170,000 or so clones, approximately 88% of them found once; the top ten carry roughly 10%. Sequenced material: PBMCs or T cells enriched from blood (not recorded which). The receptor source for this set is a woman between 18 and 30 years old who had recovered from COVID-19.

Here the CDR3 DNA reads TGTGCCAGCAGCCGGGGCAGGCCTAAAGAGACCCAGTACTTC. This gives the protein CASSRGRPKETQYF. The gene calls are TRBV3-1 (or the pseudogene TRBV3-2) and TRBJ2-5, with D possibly being TRBD1 (5 bases). The V and J ends lost 4 bases and 3 bases respectively, with 12 bases between them. CDR3 length: 14 residues. The germline gives CDR1 LGHDT, CDR2 YNNKEL (reference sequence).

The V and J genes are TRBV2 and TRBJ1-6; no firm D call. Trimming took 4 bases from V and 0 from J, leaving 10 bases between them. The germline V gene has CDR1 SNHLY and CDR2 FYNNEI. The CDR3 length is 16 residues. This chain's CDR3 is CASSVAGLSYNSPLHF. The CDR3 region has the DNA TGTGCCAGCAGTGTAGCAGGACTCTCCTATAATTCACCCCTCCACTTT.

The chain has TRBV19 and TRBJ2-2; D may be TRBD2 (6 bases). The CDR3 is 13 residues long. The V end was cut by 4 bases, the J end by 4 bases, with 7 bases between. Germline values: CDR1 LNHDA, CDR2 SQIVND (reference sequence). The chain's CDR3 is CASSKGLTGELFF. In DNA, the CDR3 is TGTGCCAGTAGTAAGGGACTCACCGGGGAGCTGTTTTTT.

The chain recombines TRBV28 with TRBJ2-1; weak D call: TRBD2 (5 bases). Germline CDR1 reads MDHEN; CDR2 reads SYDVKM. Trimming took off 9 bases at V and 5 bases at J, with 11 bases between the two ends. The CDR3 covers 12 residues. The CDR3 reads CASGRVNNEQFF. Written as DNA, the CDR3 is TGTGCCAGTGGGCGGGTTAACAATGAGCAGTTCTTC.

The rearrangement links TRBV3-1 (or the pseudogene TRBV3-2) to TRBJ2-2; D might be TRBD1 (6 bases). The CDR3 is 15 amino acids. CDR1 is LGHDT, CDR2 YNNKEL, per germline (reference sequence). V was shortened by 3 bases and J by 4 bases, with 12 bases between the two germline ends. The DNA of the CDR3 is TGTGCCAGCAGCCATTGGCGAGGGGGCACCGGGGAGCTGTTTTTT. It encodes CASSHWRGGTGELFF.

J is TRBJ1-2 and V is TRBV11-2, with 9 bases fitting TRBD1. CDR3 length equals 15 residues. V was clipped by 5 bases and J by 4 bases; unmatched bases: 8. Germline CDR1 and CDR2: SGHAT and FQNNGV. The CDR3 DNA follows: TGTGCCAGCAGCACTACAGGGGGCTGGGGCTATGGCTACACCTTC. It is translated as CASSTTGGWGYGYTF.

This clone was counted a single time. The chain has TRBV10-3 and TRBJ2-1; 12 nucleotides match TRBD2. The germline V gene has CDR1 ENHRY and CDR2 SYGVKD. Trimming at V came to 5 bases and at J to 6 bases, leaving 2 bases not matched to a gene. The CDR3 covers 14 residues. As DNA, the CDR3 is TGTGCCATCAGTCCGGGACTAGCGGGCAATGAGCAGTTCTTC. Translation gives CAISPGLAGNEQFF.

In the case of this clone: At one end the junction does not follow the germline gene, possibly because of a read error. This rearrangement joins TRBV7-2 to TRBJ1-2, with TRBD1 matching 8 bases. CDR3 length equals 14 residues. Germline V gives CDR1 SGHTA, CDR2 FQGNSA. The CDR3 reads CASSSGTGLAGYIF. The DNA of the CDR3 is TGTGCCAGCAGCTCAGGGACAGGCCTCGCTGGCTACATTTTC. The full variable domain, its missing parts supplied by reference TRBV7-2 and TRBJ1-2, is GAGVSQSPSNKVTEKGKDVELRCDPISGHTALYWYRQSLGQGLEFLIYFQGNSAPDKSGLPSDRFSAERTGGSVSTLTIQRTQQEDSAVYLCASSSGTGLAGYIFGSGTRLTVV.

As regards this clone: Distinct nucleotide sequences in the sample also encode this CDR3. This chain uses TRBV20-1 with TRBJ2-5, with D hard to call. This CDR3 spans 11 amino acids. Trimming stripped 0 bases from V and 4 bases from J, with 3 bases between. Germline-derived CDR1 and CDR2 are DFQATT and SNEGSKA (reference sequence). CDR3 sequence reads: CSARDRETQYF. The CDR3 coding sequence is TGCAGTGCTAGAGACAGAGAGACCCAGTACTTC.

The V and J genes are TRBV5-4 and TRBJ2-1; the D gene is possibly TRBD2 (6 bases). V dropped 2 bases and J dropped 7 bases, with 16 bases sitting between them. The CDR3 extends over 15 amino acids. Germline V gene data show CDR1 as SGHNT and CDR2 as YYREEE (reference sequence). The chain's CDR3 is CASSFLTGGSNEQFF. CDR3 coding DNA: TGTGCCAGCAGCTTTTTGACTGGGGGGTCGAATGAGCAGTTCTTC. Full variable domain (outside the CDR3, taken from reference TRBV5-4 and TRBJ2-1): ETGVTQSPTHLIKTRGQQVTLRCSSQSGHNTVSWYQQALGQGPQFIFQYYREEENGRGNFPPRFSGLQFPNYSSELNVNALELDDSALYLCASSFLTGGSNEQFFGPGTRLTVL.

V and J are TRBV21-1 and TRBJ2-6; TRBD1, the table's D call, lacks a check against the DNA. TRBV21-1 is termed a pseudogene. The CDR3 is 18 residues long. The CDR3 DNA reads TGTGCCAGCAGCAGACAGGACAGGGGTTTTTCTGGGGCCAACGTCCTGACTTTC. Translation: CASSRQDRGFSGANVLTF.

The rearrangement links TRBV3-1 (or the pseudogene TRBV3-2) to TRBJ2-3; 10 nucleotides agree with TRBD2. The V segment lost 3 bases and the J segment 2 bases; nucleotides outside the gene matches: 5. This CDR3 has 16 residues. Germline CDR1 is LGHDT and CDR2 is YNNKEL (reference sequence). The CDR3, as DNA: TGTGCCAGCAGCCATTTAAGCGGGGGGGACACAGATACGCAGTATTTT. The encoded protein is CASSHLSGGDTDTQYF.

J is TRBJ2-5 and V is TRBV6-5; 10 bases are a match to TRBD2. Germline V gene sequence: CDR1 MNHEY, CDR2 SVGAGI. CDR3 length: 15 residues. Trimming removed 5 bases from V and 4 bases from J; junction bases left unmatched: 7. CDR3 sequence reads: CASSLAGVSGETQYF. The CDR3, as DNA: TGTGCCAGCAGTCTAGCGGGAGTTAGTGGAGAGACCCAGTACTTC.

This chain links TRBV27 with TRBJ2-2; perhaps TRBD2 as D (6 bases). This CDR3 contains 15 residues. V was pared by 0 bases and J by 5 bases, with 10 bases between. In germline, CDR1 is MNHEY, CDR2 SMNVEV (reference sequence). The CDR3 reads CASSLSGGGTGELFF. CDR3 sequence (DNA): TGTGCCAGCAGTTTATCGGGGGGAGGTACCGGGGAGCTGTTTTTT.

V usage is TRBV28 and J usage is TRBJ2-3; D unclear. V was trimmed by 10 bases and J by 4 bases, leaving 15 bases between them. The CDR3 consists of 13 residues. The germline V gene has CDR1 MDHEN and CDR2 SYDVKM. The CDR3 bases are TGTGCCACCTCAGTGGTCAATTCAGATACGCAGTATTTT. Translation gives CATSVVNSDTQYF.

This clone appeared once. This chain joins TRBV4-3 and TRBJ1-6; weak D call: TRBD1 (6 bases). Per germline, CDR1 LGHNA and CDR2 YSLEER. V was pared by 3 bases and J by 9 bases, with 18 bases between. There are 16 residues in the CDR3. The CDR3, as DNA: TGCGCCAGCAGCCAGGTGAGGACAGCCGGTAGTTCACCCCTCCACTTT. This codes for CASSQVRTAGSSPLHF.

The CDR3 here is CASSPTFGAFF. The DNA of the CDR3 is TGTGCCAGCAGCCCTACCTTCGGAGCTTTCTTT. The rearrangement uses TRBV9 and TRBJ1-1; D unclear. V lost 4 bases, J lost 10 bases, and 11 bases lay in between. CDR1 and CDR2 from the germline V gene are SGDLS and YYNGEE. There are 11 residues in the CDR3.

The chain employs TRBV7-9 and TRBJ1-2, with D possibly TRBD1 on 5 matching bases. CDR3 length: 16 amino acids. The V and J ends lost 5 bases and 1 base respectively, with 17 bases between them. Germline V gene sequence: CDR1 SEHNR, CDR2 FQNEAQ (reference sequence). CDR3 sequence reads: CASSALGQISNYGYTF. DNA of the CDR3: TGTGCCAGCAGCGCCTTGGGGCAGATCAGTAACTATGGCTACACCTTC.

The rearrangement links TRBV5-4 to TRBJ2-2; 8 nucleotides line up with TRBD2. This CDR3 region has 16 residues. Germline assignment: CDR1 SGHNT and CDR2 YYREEE (reference sequence). V trimming: 7 bases; J trimming: 5 bases; junction bases outside the gene matches: 13. This chain's CDR3 is CASASPAGGLTGELFF. Here the CDR3 DNA reads TGTGCCAGCGCGTCCCCGGCGGGGGGCCTTACCGGGGAGCTGTTTTTT.

This clone was recorded once. The genes are TRBV7-9 and TRBJ2-2; possible D gene TRBD1, 6 bases. CDR1 is SEHNR and CDR2 is FQNEAQ in the germline V gene (reference sequence). This CDR3 comprises 12 residues. Trimming cost V 8 bases and J 5 bases, with 9 bases left between them. This CDR3 is CASRQATGELFF. Here the CDR3 DNA reads TGTGCCAGCCGACAGGCGACCGGGGAGCTGTTTTTT.

The table lists this clone with a count of one. The rearrangement links TRBV3-1 (or the pseudogene TRBV3-2) to TRBJ2-3; TRBD2 matches 13 bases. The CDR3 spans 18 residues. Per the germline V gene, CDR1 is LGHDT and CDR2 is YNNKEL (reference sequence). V shed 0 bases, J shed 5 bases, and the junction held 8 bases outside the gene matches. The CDR3 sequence: CASSQDLGTSGTKDTQYF. The DNA for the CDR3 is TGTGCCAGCAGCCAAGATTTGGGGACTAGCGGGACTAAAGATACGCAGTATTTT.

The V gene is TRBV14, the J gene TRBJ2-7; 10 positions agree with TRBD1. This CDR3 has 13 amino acids. Germline-derived CDR1 and CDR2 are SGHDN and FVKESK. J gave up 4 bases and V 10 bases, and 7 bases lay outside the gene matches. The CDR3: CATRQGAGYEQYF. The CDR3 region has the DNA TGTGCCACCCGACAGGGGGCAGGTTACGAGCAGTACTTC.

The chain is built from TRBV4-3 and TRBJ1-3, with D maybe TRBD1 (6 bases). V was trimmed by 4 bases and J by 1 base, leaving 14 bases between them. The length of the CDR3 is 16 residues. CDR1 is LGHNA, CDR2 YSLEER, per germline. Here the CDR3 reads CASSRERGWSGNTIYF. DNA of the CDR3: TGCGCCAGCAGCCGAGAGAGGGGGTGGTCTGGAAACACCATATATTTT.

The V call is TRBV19, the J call TRBJ2-1; 12 positions match TRBD2. The junction had 9 bases not matched to a gene; V was cut back by 3 bases and J by 15 bases. This CDR3 contains 14 residues. Germline V CDR1 and CDR2: LNHDA, SQIVND (reference sequence). CDR3 amino acids: CASSMTSGSQFRFF. For the CDR3, the DNA is TGTGCCAGTAGTATGACTAGCGGGAGTCAATTTCGGTTCTTC.

The rearrangement links TRBV7-2 to TRBJ1-1; a possible D gene is TRBD1 (5 bases). This CDR3 spans 15 amino acids. CDR1 is SGHTA and CDR2 is FQGNSA in the germline V gene. V dropped 1 base and J dropped 1 base, with 10 bases sitting between them. This CDR3 is CASSLVGGGNTEAFF. CDR3 in DNA: TGTGCCAGCAGCTTAGTTGGGGGGGGGAACACTGAAGCTTTCTTT.

The chain combines TRBV15 with TRBJ1-5, with TRBD1 as a possible D gene (5 bases). Deletions cut 0 bases from V and 10 bases from J, with 13 bases between. The CDR3 runs to 14 residues. Germline CDR1 reads LNHNV; CDR2 reads YYDKDF (reference sequence). The CDR3 is CATSRDRAFDPQHF. In nucleotides, the CDR3 is TGTGCCACCAGCAGAGACAGGGCCTTTGATCCCCAGCATTTT.

The chain recombines TRBV29-1 with TRBJ1-3, with D unclear. This CDR3 region has 14 residues. The germline CDR1 and CDR2 sequences are SQVTM and ANQGSEA. Deletions cut 6 bases from V and 0 bases from J, with 12 bases between. The CDR3 DNA reads as TGCAGCGTAGAGGACTCAAGCTCTGGAAACACCATATATTTT. Protein sequence: CSVEDSSSGNTIYF.

This chain links TRBV24-1 with TRBJ1-4, with D uncertain. The V gene's germline CDR1 is KGHDR and CDR2 SFDVKD. V gave up 2 bases and J gave up 2 bases, with 17 bases separating them. The CDR3 spans 18 residues. Here the CDR3 reads CATSDSTSSFATNEKLFF. Written as DNA, the CDR3 is TGTGCCACCAGTGATTCCACTTCGTCATTCGCCACTAATGAAAAACTGTTTTTT.